This section outlines one TCR beta chain sequence together with its context. These data are taken from a study of Ad26.COV2.S vaccination and SARS-CoV-2 variants. About the research overall: Among those in the COV1001 Ad26.COV2.S trial arm was the donor. The authors gave Ad26.COV2.S intramuscularly, either once or twice 56 days apart.

Noted treatment: some 20 received Ad26.COV2.S at low or high dose, single or two shots; several received placebo; per-sample allocation not given. Sampling occurred on day 63 after the first vaccine or placebo injection. CDR1 and CDR2 (germline): GTSNPN, SVGIG (reference sequence). The CDR3 is 12 residues long. The V end lost 2 bases, the J end lost 1 base, and 6 bases lay between the germline ends. Profiling relied on immunoSEQ multiplex PCR, and the TCRdb table lists in-frame clones only, not all of them. The profile shows 350,000 to 500,000 clones, around 91% of them singletons. Material: peripheral blood, obtained in a trial of Ad26.COV2.S vaccine versus placebo. The rearrangement joins TRBV30 to TRBJ2-7, with a tentative D call TRBD2 (5 bases). This sequence was found in a person aged 18-60 years who received the Ad26.COV2.S COVID-19 vaccine or a placebo. Here the CDR3 DNA reads TGTGCCTGGAGTCGGACTTCCTACGAGCAGTACTTC. Encoded protein: CAWSRTSYEQYF.